This TCR beta chain came from a study of cytomegalovirus exposure and HLA in healthy donors. Whole-study results and caveats: The authors listed around 150 TCR beta chains as cytomegalovirus-associated. Highly shared sequence variants in one cluster were likely a sequencing artifact.

The PCR made use of 60 Vbeta and 13 Jbeta primers. This table comes from immunoSEQ multiplex PCR, and its TCRdb copy is limited to in-frame clones, with some not included. This repertoire shows about 120,000 clones, 9% to 10% found once; its top ten account for roughly 3%. Note on this clone: What it recognizes is unknown.

The sequence came from a young man in good health and CMV-seronegative. Input material: PBMCs.

The CDR3 sequence is CATSRRAGDYNEQFF. Here the CDR3 DNA reads TGTGCCACCAGCCGGCGAGCGGGTGACTACAATGAGCAGTTCTTC. The gene calls are TRBV15 and TRBJ2-1; D possibly corresponds to TRBD2 (6 bases). The CDR3 totals 15 residues. Germline assignment: CDR1 LNHNV and CDR2 YYDKDF (reference sequence). The V end lost 5 bases, the J end lost 3 bases, and 14 bases lay between the germline ends.